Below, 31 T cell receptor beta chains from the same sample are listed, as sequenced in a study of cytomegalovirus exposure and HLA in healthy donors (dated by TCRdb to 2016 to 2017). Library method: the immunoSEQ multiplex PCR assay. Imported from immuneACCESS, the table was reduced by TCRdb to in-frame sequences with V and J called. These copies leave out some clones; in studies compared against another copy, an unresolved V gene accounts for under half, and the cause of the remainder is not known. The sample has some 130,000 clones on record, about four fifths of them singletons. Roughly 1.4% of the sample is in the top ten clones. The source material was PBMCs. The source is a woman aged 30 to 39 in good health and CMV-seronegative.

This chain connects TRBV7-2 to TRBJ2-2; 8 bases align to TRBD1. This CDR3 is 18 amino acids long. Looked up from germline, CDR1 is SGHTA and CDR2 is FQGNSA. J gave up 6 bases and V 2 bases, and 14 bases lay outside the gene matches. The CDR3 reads CASSLMVLRGRPPGELFF. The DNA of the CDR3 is TGTGCCAGCAGCTTAATGGTCCTCAGGGGGCGCCCCCCCGGGGAGCTGTTTTTT. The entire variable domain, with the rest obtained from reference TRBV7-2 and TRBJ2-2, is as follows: GAGVSQSPSNKVTEKGKDVELRCDPISGHTALYWYRQSLGQGLEFLIYFQGNSAPDKSGLPSDRFSAERTGGSVSTLTIQRTQQEDSAVYLCASSLMVLRGRPPGELFFGEGSRLTVL.

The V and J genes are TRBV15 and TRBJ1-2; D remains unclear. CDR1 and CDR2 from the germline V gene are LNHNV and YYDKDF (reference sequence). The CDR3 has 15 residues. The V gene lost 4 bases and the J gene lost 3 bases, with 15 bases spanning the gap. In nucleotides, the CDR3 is TGTGCCACCAGCACAACAAGAGACACGGACTATGGCTACACCTTC. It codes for CATSTTRDTDYGYTF.

The CDR3 sequence: CASSLGTSGEETQYF. CDR3 DNA sequence: TGTGCCAGCAGCCTCGGGACTAGTGGGGAAGAGACCCAGTACTTC. The genes are TRBV5-4 and TRBJ2-5; 8 bases agree with TRBD2. Germline-derived CDR1 and CDR2 are SGHNT and YYREEE (reference sequence). This CDR3 region has 15 residues. V lost 4 bases to trimming and J lost 3 bases; unmatched junction nucleotides: 8.

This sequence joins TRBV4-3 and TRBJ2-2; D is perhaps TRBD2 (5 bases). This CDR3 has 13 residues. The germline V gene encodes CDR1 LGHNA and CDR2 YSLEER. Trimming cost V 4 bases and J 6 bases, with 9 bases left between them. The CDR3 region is CASSPEGAGELFF. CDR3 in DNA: TGCGCCAGCAGCCCTGAGGGAGCCGGGGAGCTGTTTTTT.

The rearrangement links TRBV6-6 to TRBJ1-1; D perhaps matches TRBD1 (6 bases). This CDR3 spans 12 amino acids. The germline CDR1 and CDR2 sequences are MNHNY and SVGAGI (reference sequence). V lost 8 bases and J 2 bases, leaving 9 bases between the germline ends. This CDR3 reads CASARGNTEAFF. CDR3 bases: TGTGCCAGCGCCAGGGGTAACACTGAAGCTTTCTTT.

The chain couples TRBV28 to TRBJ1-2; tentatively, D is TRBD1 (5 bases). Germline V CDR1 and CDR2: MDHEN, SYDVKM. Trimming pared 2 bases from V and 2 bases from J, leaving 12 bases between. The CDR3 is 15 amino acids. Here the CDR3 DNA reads TGTGCCAGCAGTTTAGGCCGGGGGGGGAACTATGGCTACACCTTC. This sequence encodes CASSLGRGGNYGYTF.

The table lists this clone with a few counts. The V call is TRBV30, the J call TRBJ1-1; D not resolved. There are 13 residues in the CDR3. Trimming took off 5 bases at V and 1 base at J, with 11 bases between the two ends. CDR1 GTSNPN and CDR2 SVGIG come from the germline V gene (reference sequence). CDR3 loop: CAWEQSRNTEAFF. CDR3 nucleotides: TGTGCCTGGGAACAGTCCAGGAACACTGAAGCTTTCTTT.

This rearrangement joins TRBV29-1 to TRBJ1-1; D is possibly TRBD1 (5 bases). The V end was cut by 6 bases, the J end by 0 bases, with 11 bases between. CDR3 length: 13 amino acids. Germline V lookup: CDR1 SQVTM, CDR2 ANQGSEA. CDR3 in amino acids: CSVDRELNTEAFF. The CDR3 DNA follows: TGCAGCGTCGACAGAGAACTGAACACTGAAGCTTTCTTT.

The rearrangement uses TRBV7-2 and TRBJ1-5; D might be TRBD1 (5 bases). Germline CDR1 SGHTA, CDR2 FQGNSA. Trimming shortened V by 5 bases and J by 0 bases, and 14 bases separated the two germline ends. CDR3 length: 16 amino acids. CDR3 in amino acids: CASSHPHRSSNQPQHF. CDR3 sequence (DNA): TGTGCCAGCAGCCACCCCCACAGGAGTAGCAATCAGCCCCAGCATTTT.

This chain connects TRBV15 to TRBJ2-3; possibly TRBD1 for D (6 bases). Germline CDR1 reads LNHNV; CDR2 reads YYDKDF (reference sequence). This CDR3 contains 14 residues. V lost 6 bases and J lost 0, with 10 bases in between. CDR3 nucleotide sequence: TGTGCCACCAGGGGACACCCAAGCACAGATACGCAGTATTTT. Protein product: CATRGHPSTDTQYF.

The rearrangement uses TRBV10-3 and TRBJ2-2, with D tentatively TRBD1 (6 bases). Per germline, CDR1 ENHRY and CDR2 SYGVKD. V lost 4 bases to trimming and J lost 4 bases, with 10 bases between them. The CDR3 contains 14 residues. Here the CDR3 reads CAISAGRGTGELFF. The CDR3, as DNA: TGTGCCATCAGTGCAGGCAGGGGCACCGGGGAGCTGTTTTTT.

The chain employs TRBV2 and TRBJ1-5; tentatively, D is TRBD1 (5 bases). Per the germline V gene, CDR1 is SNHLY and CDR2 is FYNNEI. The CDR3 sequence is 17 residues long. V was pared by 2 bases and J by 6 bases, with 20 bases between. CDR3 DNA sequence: TGTGCCAGCAGTGAACCCGGAGCGGGGACTAACGGTCAGCCCCAGCATTTT. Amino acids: CASSEPGAGTNGQPQHF. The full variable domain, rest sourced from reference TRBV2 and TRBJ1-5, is EPEVTQTPSHQVTQMGQEVILRCVPISNHLYFYWYRQILGQKVEFLVSFYNNEISEKSEIFDDQFSVERPDGSNFTLKIRSTKLEDSAMYFCASSEPGAGTNGQPQHFGDGTRLSIL.

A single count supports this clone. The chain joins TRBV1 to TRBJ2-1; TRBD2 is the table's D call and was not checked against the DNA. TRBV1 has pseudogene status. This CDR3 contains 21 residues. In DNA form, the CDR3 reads TGCACCAGCAGCCAAGATTCTAGGCGGGGGGGCTTTATTAGCTCCTACAATGAGCAGTTCTTC. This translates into CTSSQDSRRGGFISSYNEQFF.

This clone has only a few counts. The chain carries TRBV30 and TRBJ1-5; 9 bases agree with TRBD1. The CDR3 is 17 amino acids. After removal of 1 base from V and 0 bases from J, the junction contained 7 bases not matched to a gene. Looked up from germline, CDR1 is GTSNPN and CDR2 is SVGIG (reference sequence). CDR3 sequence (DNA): TGTGCCTGGAGTGCTGGGACAGGGTACAGTAGCAATCAGCCCCAGCATTTT. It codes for CAWSAGTGYSSNQPQHF.

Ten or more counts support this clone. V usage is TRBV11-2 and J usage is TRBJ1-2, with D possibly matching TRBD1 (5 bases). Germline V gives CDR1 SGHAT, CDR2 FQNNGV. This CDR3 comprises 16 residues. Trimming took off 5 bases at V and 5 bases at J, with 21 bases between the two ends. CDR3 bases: TGTGCCAGCAGCGTGAGGAACAGGCAATTTGAGTATGGCTACACCTTC. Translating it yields CASSVRNRQFEYGYTF.

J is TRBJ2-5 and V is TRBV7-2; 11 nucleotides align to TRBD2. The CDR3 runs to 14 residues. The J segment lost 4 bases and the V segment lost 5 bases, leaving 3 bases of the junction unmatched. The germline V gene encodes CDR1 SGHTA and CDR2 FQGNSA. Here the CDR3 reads CASSPGTSGETQYF. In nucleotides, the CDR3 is TGTGCCAGCAGCCCCGGGACTAGCGGAGAGACCCAGTACTTC.

Written as DNA, the CDR3 is TGTGCCAGCAGCCACTCTACTAGCGGCTCATGGACCCAGTACTTC. Translating it yields CASSHSTSGSWTQYF. J is TRBJ2-5 and V is TRBV14, with TRBD2 matching over 8 bases. The CDR3 length is 15 residues. The V segment lost 3 bases and the J segment 7 bases; nucleotides outside the gene matches: 10. Germline assignment: CDR1 SGHDN and CDR2 FVKESK.

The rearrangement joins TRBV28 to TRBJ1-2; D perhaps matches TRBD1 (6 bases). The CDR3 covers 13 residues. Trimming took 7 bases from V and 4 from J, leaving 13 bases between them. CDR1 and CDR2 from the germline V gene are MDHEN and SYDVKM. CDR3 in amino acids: CASTIQGPYGYTF. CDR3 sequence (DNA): TGTGCCAGCACCATACAGGGCCCCTATGGCTACACCTTC.

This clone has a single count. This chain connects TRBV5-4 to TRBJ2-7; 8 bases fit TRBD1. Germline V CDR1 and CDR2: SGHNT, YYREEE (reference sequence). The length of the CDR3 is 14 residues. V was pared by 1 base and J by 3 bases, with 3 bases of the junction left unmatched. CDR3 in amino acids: CASSLRQGNYEQYF. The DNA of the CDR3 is TGTGCCAGCAGCTTGCGACAGGGGAACTACGAGCAGTACTTC. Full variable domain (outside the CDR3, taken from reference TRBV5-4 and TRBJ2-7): ETGVTQSPTHLIKTRGQQVTLRCSSQSGHNTVSWYQQALGQGPQFIFQYYREEENGRGNFPPRFSGLQFPNYSSELNVNALELDDSALYLCASSLRQGNYEQYFGPGTRLTVT.

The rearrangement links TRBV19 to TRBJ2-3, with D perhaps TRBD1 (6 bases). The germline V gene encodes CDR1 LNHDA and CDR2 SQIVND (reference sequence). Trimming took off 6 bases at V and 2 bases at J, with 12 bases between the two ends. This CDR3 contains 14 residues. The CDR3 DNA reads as TGTGCCAGTAGCGGACAGTTGCCCACAGATACGCAGTATTTT. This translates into CASSGQLPTDTQYF.

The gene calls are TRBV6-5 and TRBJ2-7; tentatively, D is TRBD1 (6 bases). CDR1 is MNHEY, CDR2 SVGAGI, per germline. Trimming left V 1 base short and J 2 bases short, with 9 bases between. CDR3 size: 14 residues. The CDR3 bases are TGTGCCAGCAGTTACTTTTCAGGGGCCTACGAGCAGTACTTC. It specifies CASSYFSGAYEQYF.

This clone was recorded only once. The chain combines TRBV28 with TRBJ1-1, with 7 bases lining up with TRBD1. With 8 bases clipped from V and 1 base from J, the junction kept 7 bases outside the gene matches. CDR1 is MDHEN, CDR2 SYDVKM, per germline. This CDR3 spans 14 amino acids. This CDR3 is CASWQQGTNTEAFF. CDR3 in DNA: TGTGCCAGCTGGCAACAGGGGACGAACACTGAAGCTTTCTTT.

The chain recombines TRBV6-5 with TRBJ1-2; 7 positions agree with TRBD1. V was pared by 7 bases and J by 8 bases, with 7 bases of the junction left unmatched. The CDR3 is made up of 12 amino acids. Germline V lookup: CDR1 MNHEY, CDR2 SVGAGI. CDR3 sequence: CASTRGTAGYTF. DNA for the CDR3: TGTGCCAGCACCCGGGGGACAGCCGGCTACACCTTC.

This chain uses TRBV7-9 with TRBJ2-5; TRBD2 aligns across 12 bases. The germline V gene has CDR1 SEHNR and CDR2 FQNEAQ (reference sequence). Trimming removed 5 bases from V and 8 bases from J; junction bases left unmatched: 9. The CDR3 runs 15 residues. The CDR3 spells CASSIGLAGPGTQYF. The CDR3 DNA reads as TGTGCCAGCAGCATAGGACTAGCGGGGCCAGGAACCCAGTACTTC.

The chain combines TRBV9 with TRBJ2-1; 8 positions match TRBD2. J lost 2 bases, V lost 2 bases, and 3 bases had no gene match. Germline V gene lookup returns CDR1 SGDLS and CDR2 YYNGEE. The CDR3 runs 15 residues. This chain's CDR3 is CASSVSGGPYNEQFF. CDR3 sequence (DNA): TGTGCCAGCAGCGTTTCGGGGGGGCCCTACAATGAGCAGTTCTTC. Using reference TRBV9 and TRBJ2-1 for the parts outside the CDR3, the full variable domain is DSGVTQTPKHLITATGQRVTLRCSPRSGDLSVYWYQQSLDQGLQFLIQYYNGEERAKGNILERFSAQQFPDLHSELNLSSLELGDSALYFCASSVSGGPYNEQFFGPGTRLTVL.

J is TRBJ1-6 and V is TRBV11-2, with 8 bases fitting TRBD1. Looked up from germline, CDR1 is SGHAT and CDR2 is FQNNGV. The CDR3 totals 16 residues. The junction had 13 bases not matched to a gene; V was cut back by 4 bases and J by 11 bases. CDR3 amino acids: CASSSLAVRGRAPLHF. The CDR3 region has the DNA TGTGCCAGCAGCTCTTTAGCGGTCAGGGGGCGAGCACCCCTCCACTTT. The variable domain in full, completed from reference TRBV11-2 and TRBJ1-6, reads EAGVAQSPRYKIIEKRQSVAFWCNPISGHATLYWYQQILGQGPKLLIQFQNNGVVDDSQLPKDRFSAERLKGVDSTLKIQPAKLEDSAVYLCASSSLAVRGRAPLHFGNGTRLTVT.

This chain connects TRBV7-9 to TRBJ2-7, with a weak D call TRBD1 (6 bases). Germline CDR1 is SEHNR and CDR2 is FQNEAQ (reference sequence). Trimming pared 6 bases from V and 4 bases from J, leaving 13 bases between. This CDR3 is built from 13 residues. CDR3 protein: CASSNREAYEQYF. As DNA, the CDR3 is TGTGCCAGCAGTAACAGGGAAGCTTACGAGCAGTACTTC.

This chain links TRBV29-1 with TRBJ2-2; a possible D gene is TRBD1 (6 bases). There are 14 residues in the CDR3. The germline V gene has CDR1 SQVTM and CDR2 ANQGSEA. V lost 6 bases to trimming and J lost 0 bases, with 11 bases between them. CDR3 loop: CSVYGQSNTGELFF. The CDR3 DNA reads TGCAGCGTGTATGGACAGTCGAACACCGGGGAGCTGTTTTTT.

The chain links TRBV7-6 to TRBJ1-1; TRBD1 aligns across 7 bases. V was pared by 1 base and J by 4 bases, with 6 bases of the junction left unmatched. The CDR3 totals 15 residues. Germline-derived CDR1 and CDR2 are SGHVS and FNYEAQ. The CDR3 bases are TGTGCCAGCAGCTTAGAGGATCGACAGGGCACTGAAGCTTTCTTT. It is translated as CASSLEDRQGTEAFF.

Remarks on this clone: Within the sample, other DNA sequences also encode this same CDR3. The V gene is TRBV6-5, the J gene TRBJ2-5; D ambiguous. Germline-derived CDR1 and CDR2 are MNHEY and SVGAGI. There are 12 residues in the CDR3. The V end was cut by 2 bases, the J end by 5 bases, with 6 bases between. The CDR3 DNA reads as TGTGCCAGCAGTTACGCCGGGGAGACCCAGTACTTC. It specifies CASSYAGETQYF.

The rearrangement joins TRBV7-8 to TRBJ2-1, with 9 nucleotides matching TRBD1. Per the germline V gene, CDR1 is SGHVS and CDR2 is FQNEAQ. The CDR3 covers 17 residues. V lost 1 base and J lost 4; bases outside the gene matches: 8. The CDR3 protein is CASSLVPTGGIYNEQFF. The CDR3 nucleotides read TGTGCCAGCAGCTTAGTCCCAACAGGGGGCATTTACAATGAGCAGTTCTTC.